Following are 18 T cell receptor beta chains from one sample sequenced in a study of cytomegalovirus exposure and HLA in healthy donors. This PCR relied on a set of 60 Vbeta primers and 13 Jbeta primers. The table came from immunoSEQ multiplex PCR; TCRdb's copy has only in-frame clones and leaves some out. The data hold about 210,000 clones, with around 75% observed a single time. The sample comprised PBMCs. Receptor source: a male donor in good health and CMV-seropositive.

V and J are TRBV5-1 and TRBJ2-2; weak D call: TRBD2 (6 bases). Between the trimmed V and J ends, which lost 5 bases and 2 bases, there was a span of 19 bases. Germline CDR1 is SGHRS and CDR2 is YFSETQ. This CDR3 is built from 17 residues. DNA of the CDR3: TGCGCCAGCAGGCCCCAGCCCACAGCGGGTAACACCGGGGAGCTGTTTTTT. As protein: CASRPQPTAGNTGELFF.

In this sample, this clone turned up a few times. This sequence joins TRBV6-5 and TRBJ1-2, with a tentative D call TRBD1 (6 bases). This CDR3 is 12 amino acids long. Trimming stripped 4 bases from V and 5 bases from J, with 8 bases between. Germline V gene data show CDR1 as MNHEY and CDR2 as SVGAGI. The DNA for the CDR3 is TGTGCCAGCAGTTCGGACAGATATGGCTACACCTTC. It is translated as CASSSDRYGYTF.

V is TRBV7-6 and J is TRBJ2-3; 7 positions agree with TRBD1. The V segment lost 5 bases and the J segment 1 base; nucleotides outside the gene matches: 6. This CDR3 has 15 residues. Germline CDR1 and CDR2: SGHVS and FNYEAQ. The CDR3 nucleotides are TGTGCCAGCAGCGTCGGGACAGACGGCACAGATACGCAGTATTTT. It specifies CASSVGTDGTDTQYF.

The CDR3 loop reads CASSLAEGAPVTQYF. CDR3 DNA sequence: TGTGCCAGCAGCTTGGCTGAGGGAGCCCCCGTTACGCAGTATTTT. V and J are TRBV5-5 and TRBJ2-3; perhaps TRBD2 as D (5 bases). The V gene lost 0 bases and the J gene lost 8 bases, with 16 bases spanning the gap. The CDR3 has 15 amino acids. Germline CDR1 and CDR2: SGHKS and YYEKEE (reference sequence).

This clone was picked up a small number of times. This chain links TRBV7-3 with TRBJ2-7, with a weak D call TRBD1 (6 bases). Germline assignment: CDR1 SGHTA and CDR2 FQGTGA. The CDR3 has 13 residues. V lost 5 bases and J lost 0, with 8 bases in between. CDR3 region: CASSPGVSYEQYF. The CDR3 DNA is TGTGCCAGCAGCCCAGGGGTCTCCTACGAGCAGTACTTC.

The V and J genes are TRBV30 and TRBJ2-2; D gene uncertain. The CDR3 has 13 amino acids. V was clipped by 3 bases and J by 6 bases, with 11 bases between them. Germline CDR1 is GTSNPN and CDR2 is SVGIG (reference sequence). The CDR3 loop reads CAWRMLASGELFF. The CDR3, as DNA: TGTGCCTGGAGGATGCTGGCTTCCGGGGAGCTGTTTTTT.

CDR3 region: CASSLMAIYGYTF. The DNA for the CDR3 is TGTGCCAGCAGCTTAATGGCCATCTATGGCTACACCTTC. The chain couples TRBV7-9 to TRBJ1-2; D is unclear. This CDR3 is built from 13 residues. The germline V gene encodes CDR1 SEHNR and CDR2 FQNEAQ (reference sequence). Between the trimmed V and J ends, which lost 2 bases and 4 bases, there was a span of 8 bases.

The V call is TRBV6-6, the J call TRBJ2-7, with D possibly matching TRBD1 (6 bases). The germline V gene has CDR1 MNHNY and CDR2 SVGAGI (reference sequence). Trimming took 6 bases from V and 3 from J, leaving 21 bases between them. The CDR3 loop spans 16 amino acids. Here the CDR3 DNA reads TGTGCCAGCAGGCCACAGACAGGATCGATTAACTACGAGCAGTACTTC. Translation gives CASRPQTGSINYEQYF.

CDR3 residues: CASSMRGDREAFF. CDR3 nucleotides: TGTGCCAGTAGTATGCGAGGGGACAGGGAAGCTTTCTTT. This chain links TRBV19 with TRBJ1-1, with TRBD1 matching 8 bases. CDR3 length: 13 amino acids. CDR1 is LNHDA, CDR2 SQIVND, per germline (reference sequence). Trimming removed 3 bases from V and 8 bases from J; junction bases left unmatched: 5. The full variable domain, with the rest looked up from reference TRBV19 and TRBJ1-1, is DGGITQSPKYLFRKEGQNVTLSCEQNLNHDAMYWYRQDPGQGLRLIYYSQIVNDFQKGDIAEGYSVSREKKESFPLTVTSAQKNPTAFYLCASSMRGDREAFFGQGTRLTVV.

CDR3 in amino acids: CASSISRNTYEQYF. In DNA, the CDR3 is TGTGCCAGTAGTATATCCAGAAATACCTACGAGCAGTACTTC. This chain links TRBV19 with TRBJ2-7, with unresolved D. The CDR3 has 14 amino acids. The germline V gene encodes CDR1 LNHDA and CDR2 SQIVND (reference sequence). With 2 bases removed from V and 2 bases from J, the gap between germline ends came to 10 bases.

This chain links TRBV4-3 with TRBJ2-5; TRBD1 is a possible D gene (6 bases). V lost 0 bases, J lost 5 bases, and 13 bases lay in between. This CDR3 has 15 amino acids. Germline loops: CDR1 LGHNA, CDR2 YSLEER. CDR3 in amino acids: CASSQEVTGWETQYF. The CDR3 DNA reads as TGCGCCAGCAGCCAAGAGGTTACAGGGTGGGAGACCCAGTACTTC.

This clone occurred a few times. The V gene is TRBV9, the J gene TRBJ1-1; TRBD1 agrees at 9 bases. The V and J ends lost 3 bases and 6 bases, in that order; junction bases with no gene match: 3. Germline assignment: CDR1 SGDLS and CDR2 YYNGEE. The CDR3 is 13 residues long. The CDR3 DNA follows: TGTGCCAGCAGCGCCGGGACAGGGTCTGAAGCTTTCTTT. This sequence encodes CASSAGTGSEAFF.

Regarding this clone: Other DNA sequences in this specimen translate into the identical CDR3. This chain uses TRBV18 with TRBJ1-1; tentatively, D is TRBD1 (5 bases). The CDR3 length is 14 residues. V lost 3 bases, J lost 6 bases, and 14 bases lay in between. Germline CDR1 and CDR2: KGHSH and LQKENI. The CDR3 DNA sequence: TGTGCCAGCTCACCGCGACAGACGTGGGCTGAAGCTTTCTTT. Translation gives CASSPRQTWAEAFF.

This sequence joins TRBV14 and TRBJ2-5; D call uncertain. The CDR3 covers 14 residues. V lost 4 bases, J lost 2 bases, and 11 bases lay in between. Germline-derived CDR1 and CDR2 are SGHDN and FVKESK. The CDR3 DNA sequence: TGTGCCAGCAGCCCTTTCGACTGGCAAGAGACCCAGTACTTC. This codes for CASSPFDWQETQYF.

This clone was counted only a few times. This chain's CDR3 is CATSRDGAWSPAEKNIQYF. The CDR3 bases are TGTGCCACCAGCAGAGATGGAGCCTGGTCTCCGGCGGAAAAAAACATTCAGTACTTC. V and J are TRBV15 and TRBJ2-4; D is uncertain. Germline V gene data show CDR1 as LNHNV and CDR2 as YYDKDF (reference sequence). V was pared by 0 bases and J by 4 bases, with 22 bases between. The CDR3 covers 19 residues.

The rearrangement joins TRBV27 to TRBJ2-5; D might be TRBD2 (6 bases). The end of the DNA fits TRBJ2-7 better, so the J call may be wrong. Germline loops: CDR1 MNHEY, CDR2 SMNVEV (reference sequence). CDR3 length: 15 amino acids. The CDR3 spells CASSLAGTGTYEQYF. CDR3 nucleotide sequence: TGTGCCAGCAGTTTAGCGGGGACGGGGACCTACGAGCAGTACTTC.

V gene TRBV19 combines with J gene TRBJ2-7; perhaps TRBD1 as D (6 bases). Germline CDR1 LNHDA, CDR2 SQIVND (reference sequence). V was clipped by 3 bases and J by 7 bases, with 16 bases between them. CDR3 length equals 14 residues. The CDR3, as DNA: TGTGCCAGTAGTATCAGCTTTGGGGGCTGGGAGCAGTACTTC. Residues: CASSISFGGWEQYF.

The V and J genes are TRBV9 and TRBJ2-7, with 8 bases fitting TRBD2. Germline-derived CDR1 and CDR2 are SGDLS and YYNGEE. This CDR3 has 15 residues. The junction had 8 bases not matched to a gene; V was cut back by 2 bases and J by 4 bases. The CDR3 DNA is TGTGCCAGCAGCGTCTTCGGGGCGGGAGGATACGAGCAGTACTTC. This sequence encodes CASSVFGAGGYEQYF.